This entry is about one T cell receptor beta chain. Its target is unknown. CDR1 is LGHNA, CDR2 YNFKEQ, per germline. V gave up 4 bases and J gave up 1 base, with 17 bases separating them. CDR3 length: 16 residues. The data stem from a study of cytomegalovirus exposure and HLA in healthy donors. General study findings and limits: An apparent linkage of common viral pathogens to several of the most significant clusters emerged in a later analysis.

The PCR ran on 60 Vbeta and 13 Jbeta primers. Clones were sequenced by immunoSEQ multiplex PCR, and TCRdb holds only the in-frame ones, with some missing. The sample yields fewer than 150,000 clones, around 77% seen once. Sequences were obtained from PBMCs. V usage is TRBV4-2 and J usage is TRBJ2-7; D might be TRBD1 (6 bases). The receptor was derived from a woman between 45 and 65 years old in good health and CMV-seronegative. In nucleotides, the CDR3 is TGTGCCAGCAGCCCAAGGACAGAGCATTCTTCCTACGAGCAGTACTTC. It specifies CASSPRTEHSSYEQYF.